The 12 T cell receptor beta chains reported below all come from one sample, sequenced in a study of post-analysis software for immune sequencing data. No cognate antigen is known for these TCRs. Each TCR beta cDNA library carried unique molecular identifiers. TCRdb independently ran MiXCR on the PCR reads; one entry per CDR3 protein. The sample contains 500,000 to 600,000 distinct CDR3 sequences, about 40% of which appear only once. General study results and limits: Four or five TRBV segments, TRBV5-6, TRBV5-1 and TRBV20-1 among them, were found more frequent in patients than controls.

Sequencing input: blood. The receptors shown here come from a girl aged 5 to 17 with multiple sclerosis.

V is TRBV6-5 and J is TRBJ2-1; D not certain. The CDR3 sequence is 14 residues long. V was shortened by 5 bases and J by 4 bases, with 12 bases between the two germline ends. CDR1 and CDR2 (germline): MNHEY, SVGAGI. CDR3 coding DNA: TGTGCCAGCAGTCCCCAAGTGGGGTACAATGAGCAGTTCTTC. Amino acids: CASSPQVGYNEQFF.

The chain combines TRBV6-1 with TRBJ1-2; 9 bases map to TRBD1. Germline values: CDR1 MNHNS, CDR2 SASEGT. The ends lost 6 bases at V and 5 bases at J; junction bases unmatched: 13. The CDR3 sequence is 16 residues long. The CDR3 spells CASSASGTGTLYGYTF. In nucleotides, the CDR3 is TGTGCCAGCAGCGCCTCCGGGACAGGGACCCTATATGGCTACACCTTC.

V is TRBV7-9 and J is TRBJ2-2, with 8 bases matching TRBD1. The V segment lost 1 base and the J segment 2 bases; nucleotides outside the gene matches: 3. The germline CDR1 and CDR2 sequences are SEHNR and FQNEAQ (reference sequence). CDR3 length equals 16 residues. The CDR3: CASSLGQGPNTGELFF. CDR3 in DNA: TGTGCCAGCAGCTTAGGACAGGGGCCCAACACCGGGGAGCTGTTTTTT.

The chain combines TRBV7-3 with TRBJ2-7; 7 bases map to TRBD1. CDR1 is SGHTA and CDR2 is FQGTGA in the germline V gene. V lost 0 bases, J lost 6 bases, and 8 bases stayed unmatched. The CDR3 loop spans 15 amino acids. CDR3 nucleotide sequence: TGTGCCAGCAGCTTAACAGGGACAGAAATCAGCGAGCAGTACTTC. Its translation: CASSLTGTEISEQYF.

This clonotype was seen a handful of times. The V gene is TRBV7-2, the J gene TRBJ2-5; TRBD2 agrees at 11 bases. With 4 bases clipped from V and 0 bases from J, the junction kept 1 base outside the gene matches. The germline V gene encodes CDR1 SGHTA and CDR2 FQGNSA. This CDR3 contains 15 residues. This CDR3 reads CASSSTSGDQETQYF. The CDR3 region has the DNA TGTGCCAGCAGCTCGACTAGCGGGGACCAAGAGACCCAGTACTTC.

The chain joins TRBV7-3 to TRBJ1-2; no definite D call. In germline, CDR1 is SGHTA, CDR2 FQGTGA. This CDR3 is 13 amino acids long. Trimming removed 5 bases at V and 2 bases at J, with 9 bases between. CDR3 protein: CASSHGPNYGYTF. The CDR3 DNA sequence: TGTGCCAGCAGCCACGGCCCCAACTATGGCTACACCTTC.

This clonotype was counted a few times. The rearrangement joins TRBV12-3 or TRBV12-4 to TRBJ2-3; no reliable D call. The CDR3 spans 15 residues. Trimming stripped 6 bases from V and 5 bases from J, with 18 bases between. CDR3 coding DNA: TGTGCCAGCAGCTCCATCATACGGATAGTAGATACGCAGTATTTT. Protein sequence: CASSSIIRIVDTQYF.

The chain employs TRBV10-2 and TRBJ1-5; D is possibly TRBD1 (6 bases). The V gene's germline CDR1 is WSHSY and CDR2 SAAADI. Trimming left V 7 bases short and J 0 bases short, with 13 bases between. There are 15 residues in the CDR3. Here the CDR3 DNA reads TGCGCCAGCACTTTCGGACAGTATAGCAATCAGCCCCAGCATTTT. This encodes CASTFGQYSNQPQHF.

The sample holds a few counts of this clonotype. The chain joins TRBV5-1 to TRBJ2-3; D could derive from TRBD1 or TRBD2 (6 bases each). V lost 4 bases and J 0 bases, leaving 15 bases between the germline ends. Germline CDR1 is SGHRS and CDR2 is YFSETQ. The CDR3 contains 16 residues. The CDR3: CASSPGWRGSTDTQYF. CDR3 DNA: TGCGCCAGCAGCCCGGGATGGAGGGGGAGCACAGATACGCAGTATTTT.

The chain combines TRBV5-1 with TRBJ2-3; the match to TRBD2 covers 8 bases. Germline CDR1 SGHRS, CDR2 YFSETQ. This CDR3 contains 16 residues. The junction had 5 bases not matched to a gene; V was cut back by 0 bases and J by 2 bases. The CDR3 nucleotides are TGCGCCAGCAGCTTGGTAAAGCGGGGGAACACAGATACGCAGTATTTT. It encodes CASSLVKRGNTDTQYF.

The chain uses TRBV14 and TRBJ1-2, with TRBD1 matching over 7 bases. The CDR3 totals 12 residues. Germline CDR1 reads SGHDN; CDR2 reads FVKESK. V gave up 4 bases and J gave up 8 bases; unmatched junction bases: 4. The CDR3 region has the DNA TGTGCCAGCAGCCTCTCGACAGGGGGCTACACCTTC. It encodes CASSLSTGGYTF.

Written as DNA, the CDR3 is TGTGCCAGCAGCCAAAGCTGGGGAGAAGTAGTCGGCTACACCTTC. Translating gives CASSQSWGEVVGYTF. The V call is TRBV12-3 or TRBV12-4, the J call TRBJ1-2; D is undetermined. V was pared by 6 bases and J by 8 bases, with 22 bases between. This CDR3 is 15 amino acids long.